The T cell receptor beta chain under discussion was sequenced for a study of stem cell transplantation in POMP-related autoinflammatory disease. This table comes from immunoSEQ multiplex PCR, and its TCRdb copy is limited to in-frame clones, with some not included. This sample carries tens of thousands of clones, under 95% of them seen once, and the ten largest clones take roughly 0.7%. To note about this clone: Its target is unknown.

Germline lookup yields CDR1 KGHDR and CDR2 SFDVKD. V lost 5 bases, J lost 5 bases, and 4 bases stayed unmatched. This CDR3 comprises 15 residues. Overall study results and limits: In PRAID patients, the number of distinct TRB V-J gene pairings was restricted.

This specimen was CD4+ T cells from PBMCs, taken after stem cell transplantation. The chain carries TRBV24-1 and TRBJ2-2, with 10 bases lining up with TRBD1. The origin of this receptor is a human patient with POMP-related autoinflammation and immune dysregulation (PRAID). Some T cells may possibly be graft donor cells. The CDR3 DNA sequence: TGTGCCACCAGTGTTAAGGGACAGGGGACCGGGGAGCTGTTTTTT. It encodes CATSVKGQGTGELFF.